This T cell receptor beta chain was recovered during a study of persistence of HIV-infected CD4 T cells. The germline gives CDR1 SGHRS, CDR2 YFSETQ. This CDR3 has 15 amino acids. V was pared by 2 bases and J by 5 bases, with 6 bases of the junction left unmatched. A word on this clone: Its matching antigen is unknown.

The libraries were made with immunoSEQ version 4 in survey mode. This table comes from immunoSEQ multiplex PCR, and its TCRdb copy is limited to in-frame clones, with some not included. Counted here are around 42,000 clones, about 80% occurring once; the ten biggest clones make up 11% to 15%. Findings and caveats of the study: CMV- and Gag-responding cells had lower TCRbeta richness than CD3/CD28-responding cells. Degenerate expanded CDR3beta sequences were enriched among CMV- and Gag-responding cells. The rare CMV-responding cells with HIV-1 proviruses were not separately TCR-sequenced.

The stimulus was an HIV-1 Gag 15-mer peptide pool, 0.8 to 1 ug/peptide/mL. CD40L/CD69 double-negative CD45RO-high memory CD4+ T cells were collected. These HIV-1-infected adults initiated suppressive ART in chronic infection. This specimen was CD4+ T cells sorted from PBMCs after roughly 18-hour stimulation, taken from a patient who received antiretroviral therapy. The chain employs TRBV5-1 and TRBJ1-2; 10 nucleotides align to TRBD1. The origin of this receptor is an adult man with HIV who was CMV-seropositive. CDR3 amino acids: CASSFDRGRGYGYTF. CDR3 in DNA: TGCGCCAGCAGCTTTGACAGGGGGCGCGGATATGGCTACACCTTC.